This T cell receptor beta chain was recovered during a study of early T cells in non-severe SARS-CoV-2 infection. TCRdb independently ran MiXCR on the 5' RACE reads; one entry per CDR3 protein. The table includes some 97,000 distinct CDR3 sequences, approximately 10% detected once. This CDR3 region has 18 residues. J gave up 6 bases and V 0 bases, and 13 bases lay outside the gene matches. CDR1 and CDR2 (germline): LGHDT, YNNKEL (reference sequence). This TCR came from an adult who was a healthcare worker with PCR-confirmed SARS-CoV-2 infection or an uninfected control (not recorded which). The sample consisted of whole blood, taken at baseline. This chain connects TRBV3-1 to TRBJ2-2; TRBD2 agrees at 7 bases. CDR3 bases: TGTGCCAGCAGCCAAGATCGGCTAGCGGTGCCCCGGCCCGGGGAGCTGTTTTTT. Protein product: CASSQDRLAVPRPGELFF.